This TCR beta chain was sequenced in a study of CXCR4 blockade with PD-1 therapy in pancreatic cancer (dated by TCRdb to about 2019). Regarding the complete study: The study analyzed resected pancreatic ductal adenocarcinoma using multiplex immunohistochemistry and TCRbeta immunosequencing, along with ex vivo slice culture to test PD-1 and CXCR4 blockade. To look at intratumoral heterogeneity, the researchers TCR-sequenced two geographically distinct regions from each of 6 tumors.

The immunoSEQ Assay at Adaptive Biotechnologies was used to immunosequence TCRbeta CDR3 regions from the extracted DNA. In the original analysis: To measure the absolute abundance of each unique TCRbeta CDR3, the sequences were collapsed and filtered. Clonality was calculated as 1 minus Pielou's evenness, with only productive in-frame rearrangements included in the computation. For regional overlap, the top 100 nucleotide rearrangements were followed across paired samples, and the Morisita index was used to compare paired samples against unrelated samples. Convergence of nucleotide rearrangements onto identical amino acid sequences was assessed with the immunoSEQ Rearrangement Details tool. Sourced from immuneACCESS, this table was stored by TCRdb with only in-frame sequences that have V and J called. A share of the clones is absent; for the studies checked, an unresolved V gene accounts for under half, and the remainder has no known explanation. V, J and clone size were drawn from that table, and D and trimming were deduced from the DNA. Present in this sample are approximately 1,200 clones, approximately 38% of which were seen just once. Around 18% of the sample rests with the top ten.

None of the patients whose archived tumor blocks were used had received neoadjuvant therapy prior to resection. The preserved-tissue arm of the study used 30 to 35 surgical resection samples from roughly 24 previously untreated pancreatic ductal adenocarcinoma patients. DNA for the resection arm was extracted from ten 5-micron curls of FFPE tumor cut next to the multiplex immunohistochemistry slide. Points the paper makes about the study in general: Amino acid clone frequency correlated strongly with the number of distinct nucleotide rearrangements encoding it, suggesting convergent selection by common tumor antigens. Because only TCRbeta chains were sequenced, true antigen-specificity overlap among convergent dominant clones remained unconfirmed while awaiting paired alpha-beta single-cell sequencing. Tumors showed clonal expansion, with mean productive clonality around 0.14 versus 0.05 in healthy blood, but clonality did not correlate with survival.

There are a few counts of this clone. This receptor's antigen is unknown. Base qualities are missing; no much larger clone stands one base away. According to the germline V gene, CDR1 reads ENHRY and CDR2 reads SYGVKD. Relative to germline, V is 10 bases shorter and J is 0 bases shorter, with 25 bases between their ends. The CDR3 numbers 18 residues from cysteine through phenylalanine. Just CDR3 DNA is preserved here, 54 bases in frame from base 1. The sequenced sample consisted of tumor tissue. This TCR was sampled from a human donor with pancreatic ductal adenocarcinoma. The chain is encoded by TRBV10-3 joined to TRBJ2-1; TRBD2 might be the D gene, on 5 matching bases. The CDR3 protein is CASRPSGSEPYSYNEQFF. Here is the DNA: TGTGCCAGCCGTCCGAGCGGCTCTGAACCCTACTCCTACAATGAGCAGTTCTTC.